This TCR beta chain was observed in a study of shared clonotypes between healthy human individuals. The assay was immunoSEQ multiplex PCR, and TCRdb's table has in-frame clones only and misses some. The table records approximately 840,000 clones, 90% to 97% of them present only once. CD45RO-negative CD8 cells positively selected for CCR7 made up the naive population, which excluded terminally differentiated effector memory CD45RA+ cells. The clonotype originates from a man aged 25-45 years in good health. Source material: naive CD8+ T cells sorted from blood.

CDR3 in amino acids: CASSLARAAAGELFF. The CDR3, as DNA: TGTGCCAGCAGCTTAGCGAGGGCCGCCGCCGGGGAGCTGTTTTTT. The gene calls are TRBV7-9 and TRBJ2-2; possible D gene TRBD2, 5 bases. CDR3 size: 15 residues. Germline V gene data show CDR1 as SEHNR and CDR2 as FQNEAQ (reference sequence). The V and J ends lost 0 bases and 6 bases respectively, with 11 bases between them.